Each of the 22 T cell receptor beta chains below was sequenced from the same sample in a study. From the RT-PCR reads, TCRdb called clonotypes with MiXCR, one entry per CDR3 protein. The sample carries around 700,000 distinct CDR3 sequences, approximately 14% recorded once. Sequencing was performed on memory CD4+ T cells from blood. The receptors here all came from a female donor in good health, serving as a healthy control.

This clonotype was recorded many times. The CDR3 DNA sequence: TGTGCCAGCAGTACCTACTCGGACAGGGGGAATGAGCAGTTCTTC. Its protein is CASSTYSDRGNEQFF. This chain uses TRBV12-3 or TRBV12-4 with TRBJ2-1; TRBD1 agrees at 10 bases. This CDR3 region has 15 residues. V lost 5 bases, J lost 7 bases, and 8 bases stayed unmatched.

The rearrangement joins TRBV28 to TRBJ2-3, with D possibly called TRBD1 or TRBD2 (5 bases each). CDR3 size: 14 residues. The ends were cut back, 2 bases at V and 5 bases at J, with 11 bases in the middle. Germline-derived CDR1 and CDR2 are MDHEN and SYDVKM. DNA for the CDR3: TGTGCCAGCAGTTTAAGAGGGGTTCGAGATACGCAGTATTTT. Translated, it gives CASSLRGVRDTQYF.

Notes on this clonotype: The germline gene is not matched at one end of the junction; a read error may be the cause. The chain is built from TRBV10-3 and TRBJ2-3; 11 nucleotides agree with TRBD2. The germline gives CDR1 ENHRY, CDR2 SYGVKD. The CDR3 is 18 amino acids. In nucleotides, the CDR3 is TGTGCCATCAGTGGTAGCGGGAGGGCGCCCGATGGCACAGATACGCAGTTTTTT. Protein sequence: CAISGSGRAPDGTDTQFF.

At least ten counts were recorded for this clonotype. The rearrangement links TRBV12-3 or TRBV12-4 to TRBJ1-2, with D possibly matching TRBD1 (6 bases). CDR3 size: 14 residues. The V end lost 7 bases, the J end lost 7 bases, and 19 bases lay between the germline ends. DNA for the CDR3: TGTGCCAGCAAACCTTCGGGGGGGGCTTTTGGCTACACCTTC. Amino acids: CASKPSGGAFGYTF.

This clonotype appeared a few times. This rearrangement joins TRBV12-3 or TRBV12-4 to TRBJ1-5, with TRBD1 identical over 9 bases. This CDR3 contains 15 residues. V trimming: 5 bases; J trimming: 8 bases; junction bases outside the gene matches: 10. The CDR3 DNA follows: TGTGCCAGCAGTCCCGGGACAGGGCAGATTGAGCCCCAGCATTTT. Translation: CASSPGTGQIEPQHF.

V and J are TRBV2 and TRBJ2-1, with 11 bases aligning to TRBD2. Trimming removed 10 bases from V and 6 bases from J; junction bases left unmatched: 8. The germline gives CDR1 SNHLY, CDR2 FYNNEI. This CDR3 comprises 14 residues. CDR3 in amino acids: CATLGLAELNEQFF. CDR3 sequence (DNA): TGTGCCACCTTGGGACTAGCGGAACTCAATGAGCAGTTCTTC.

This clonotype showed up many times. This chain links TRBV12-3 or TRBV12-4 with TRBJ2-7, with D perhaps given as TRBD1 or TRBD2 (7 bases each). The CDR3 has 14 residues. The V end lost 6 bases, the J end lost 6 bases, and 18 bases lay between the germline ends. CDR3 in DNA: TGTGCCAGCAGCCCCCAGGGGGGGGTGGGCGAGCAGTACTTC. Its translation: CASSPQGGVGEQYF.

Many counts were recorded for this clonotype. The V gene is TRBV7-2, the J gene TRBJ2-1; D tentatively reads TRBD1 or TRBD2 (5 bases each). V gave up 3 bases and J gave up 13 bases, with 10 bases separating them. Germline V gives CDR1 SGHTA, CDR2 FQGNSA. CDR3 length: 11 residues. In DNA, the CDR3 is TGTGCCAGCAGCTTCAGAGGGGTACAGTTCTTC. Amino acids: CASSFRGVQFF.

This sequence joins TRBV28 and TRBJ1-4, with TRBD1 as a possible D gene (6 bases). The germline V and J ends were trimmed by 7 bases and 8 bases, with 17 bases remaining between them. The CDR3 length is 14 residues. Per the germline V gene, CDR1 is MDHEN and CDR2 is SYDVKM. The DNA of the CDR3 is TGTGCCAGCACCATTACGGGGGCGGGGGAAAAACTGTTTTTT. It is translated as CASTITGAGEKLFF.

In its sample, this clonotype was seen a few times. The chain links TRBV15 to TRBJ2-5; a weak D match, TRBD2 (6 bases). CDR1 is LNHNV, CDR2 YYDKDF, per germline (reference sequence). With 5 bases removed from V and 5 bases from J, the gap between germline ends came to 9 bases. The CDR3 has 12 amino acids. CDR3 residues: CATSPEGETQYF. The CDR3 bases are TGTGCCACCAGCCCGGAGGGGGAGACCCAGTACTTC.

A few counts support this clonotype. CDR3 sequence reads: CASSGRVRADTGELFF. The CDR3 DNA is TGTGCCAGCAGCGGTAGGGTCAGGGCGGACACCGGGGAGCTGTTTTTT. The rearrangement joins TRBV7-2 to TRBJ2-2, with D possibly matching TRBD1 (5 bases). The CDR3 contains 16 residues. Trimming left V 5 bases short and J 3 bases short, with 16 bases between. Germline V gene data show CDR1 as SGHTA and CDR2 as FQGNSA.

V and J are TRBV5-1 and TRBJ1-2; the D gene is possibly TRBD1 (6 bases). The CDR3 totals 13 residues. V lost 6 bases and J 6 bases, leaving 15 bases between the germline ends. Germline V gene data show CDR1 as SGHRS and CDR2 as YFSETQ. CDR3 sequence reads: CASTRGGRDGYTF. DNA for the CDR3: TGCGCCAGCACCCGGGGGGGGCGAGATGGCTACACCTTC.

The chain links TRBV12-3 or TRBV12-4 to TRBJ2-2, with D perhaps given as TRBD1 or TRBD2 (5 bases each). CDR3 length: 14 residues. Deletions cut 1 base from V and 7 bases from J, with 10 bases between. The DNA of the CDR3 is TGTGCCAGCAGTTTAGGGGGACGTGGCGGGGAGCTGTTTTTT. Its protein is CASSLGGRGGELFF.

This clonotype appeared many times. CDR3 sequence: CASSSASLATYNEQFF. The CDR3 DNA reads TGCGCCAGCAGCTCGGCATCCCTAGCGACTTACAATGAGCAGTTCTTC. V and J are TRBV5-1 and TRBJ2-1; tentative D call: TRBD2 (6 bases). The CDR3 spans 16 residues. Trimming removed 3 bases at V and 4 bases at J, with 17 bases between. CDR1 is SGHRS and CDR2 is YFSETQ in the germline V gene.

The CDR3 DNA is TGCGCCAGCAGCTTTCTATCGGGACAGATTTACAATGAGCAGTTCTTC. Protein product: CASSFLSGQIYNEQFF. V and J are TRBV5-1 and TRBJ2-1, with 7 bases that match TRBD1. V shed 2 bases, J shed 4 bases, and the junction held 9 bases outside the gene matches. The CDR3 loop spans 16 amino acids. Germline CDR1 is SGHRS and CDR2 is YFSETQ.

The V call is TRBV4-3, the J call TRBJ2-1, with D unresolved. The V gene lost 0 bases and the J gene lost 5 bases, with 14 bases spanning the gap. The CDR3 runs to 16 residues. CDR1 LGHNA and CDR2 YSLEER come from the germline V gene. Here the CDR3 reads CASSQDVGLGNNEQFF. For the CDR3, the DNA is TGCGCCAGCAGCCAAGATGTCGGTTTAGGGAACAATGAGCAGTTCTTC.

This clonotype was counted only a few times. This chain uses TRBV7-9 with TRBJ2-1; 9 bases are shared with TRBD2. Losses at the gene ends were 4 bases for V and 4 bases for J; bases not matched to a gene: 2. The CDR3 runs to 14 residues. Germline V gene lookup returns CDR1 SEHNR and CDR2 FQNEAQ (reference sequence). The CDR3 sequence is CASSWTSAYNEQFF. CDR3 in DNA: TGTGCCAGCAGCTGGACTAGCGCTTACAATGAGCAGTTCTTC.

This clonotype showed up just a few times. The chain uses TRBV6-5 and TRBJ2-7; TRBD2 agrees at 9 bases. The germline CDR1 and CDR2 sequences are MNHEY and SVGAGI. Trimming at V came to 2 bases and at J to 5 bases, leaving 10 bases not matched to a gene. This CDR3 is built from 16 residues. DNA of the CDR3: TGTGCCAGCAGTTACCGCGTAGCGGGAGCTTCGGACGAGCAGTACTTC. Residues: CASSYRVAGASDEQYF.

This sequence joins TRBV7-2 and TRBJ1-2, with 7 bases lining up with TRBD1. CDR1 and CDR2 from the germline V gene are SGHTA and FQGNSA. The CDR3 length is 11 residues. V shed 5 bases and J 13 bases; nucleotides not matched to a gene: 7. The DNA of the CDR3 is TGTGCCAGCAGCGATGACAGGGTTGCCACCTTC. Its protein product is CASSDDRVATF.

This clonotype was detected only once. V is TRBV5-1 and J is TRBJ2-2; perhaps TRBD1 as D (5 bases). Germline CDR1 and CDR2: SGHRS and YFSETQ. The CDR3 is made up of 15 amino acids. V was pared by 0 bases and J by 2 bases, with 8 bases between. CDR3: CASSLEGVNTGELFF. CDR3 coding DNA: TGCGCCAGCAGCTTGGAAGGGGTAAACACCGGGGAGCTGTTTTTT.

The chain has TRBV6-5 and TRBJ1-6; D unresolved. Germline CDR1 MNHEY, CDR2 SVGAGI. The CDR3 sequence is 13 residues long. The V and J ends lost 6 bases and 2 bases respectively, with 5 bases between them. The DNA for the CDR3 is TGTGCCAGCAGGGTCACCTATAATTCACCCCTCCACTTT. Its protein is CASRVTYNSPLHF.

J is TRBJ1-2 and V is TRBV6-5, with unresolved D. The V gene's germline CDR1 is MNHEY and CDR2 SVGAGI. This CDR3 contains 14 residues. The ends were cut back, 6 bases at V and 4 bases at J, with 15 bases in the middle. The CDR3 is CASRTLDGFYGYTF. The CDR3 region has the DNA TGTGCCAGCAGAACCCTAGACGGATTCTATGGCTACACCTTC.